The 15 T cell receptor beta chains listed next were all sequenced from one sample in a study of CD8+ T cells in alopecia areata (dated by TCRdb to the late 2010s). The library was generated by the immunoSEQ multiplex PCR assay. RNA was extracted from all samples and reverse transcribed into cDNA, which served as template for TCR sequencing. What TCRdb holds here is the immuneACCESS table cut down to in-frame rearrangements. Part of the clones is not present; checked against another copy, under half of the missing clones reflect an unresolved V gene, and the others are unexplained. This sample holds approximately 90,000 clones; more than 65% were observed only once. The ten largest clonotypes hold approximately 15% of the sample. The treatment or condition label corresponds to: oral pan-JAK inhibitor, 5-10 mg twice daily. Source: CD8+ T cells sorted from blood, taken at approximately week 42, from a patient treated with tofacitinib. The receptors derive from a human donor with alopecia areata.

The V gene is TRBV2, the J gene TRBJ2-7; D unclear. Looked up from germline, CDR1 is SNHLY and CDR2 is FYNNEI. The CDR3 contains 12 residues. V was trimmed by 5 bases and J by 3 bases, leaving 8 bases between them. In DNA, the CDR3 is TGTGCCAGCAGTCTAACCGGCTACGAGCAGTACTTC. Translation gives CASSLTGYEQYF.

The rearrangement links TRBV28 to TRBJ1-6; 10 bases are shared with TRBD1. Germline V gives CDR1 MDHEN, CDR2 SYDVKM. Trimming cost V 6 bases and J 6 bases; bases outside gene matches: 2. The CDR3 has 14 amino acids. The CDR3 here is CASSRDRGNSPLHF. Here the CDR3 DNA reads TGTGCCAGCAGCCGGGACAGGGGTAATTCACCCCTCCACTTT.

The sample holds a few counts of this clone. This chain links TRBV10-2 with TRBJ1-2, with TRBD1 matching over 7 bases. V shed 0 bases and J 5 bases; nucleotides not matched to a gene: 0. The CDR3 is 13 residues long. From germline, CDR1 is WSHSY and CDR2 SAAADI. As DNA, the CDR3 is TGCGCCAGCAGTGAGTCCAGGGGGTATGGCTACACCTTC. Translating gives CASSESRGYGYTF.

This clone was picked up one time. The V and J genes are TRBV11-2 and TRBJ1-5; 8 bases line up with TRBD1. Germline V CDR1 and CDR2: SGHAT, FQNNGV. V shed 5 bases, J shed 6 bases, and the junction held 9 bases outside the gene matches. This CDR3 spans 15 amino acids. The CDR3 DNA reads as TGTGCCAGCAGCACTTCGGACAGGGCGAGTCAGCCCCAGCATTTT. Translation gives CASSTSDRASQPQHF. The full variable domain, completed using reference TRBV11-2 and TRBJ1-5, is EAGVAQSPRYKIIEKRQSVAFWCNPISGHATLYWYQQILGQGPKLLIQFQNNGVVDDSQLPKDRFSAERLKGVDSTLKIQPAKLEDSAVYLCASSTSDRASQPQHFGDGTRLSIL.

This chain uses TRBV13 with TRBJ2-7; 7 bases are a match to TRBD1. V lost 1 base and J lost 5; bases outside the gene matches: 2. CDR1 and CDR2 (germline): PRHDT, FYEKMQ (reference sequence). This CDR3 comprises 13 residues. The CDR3 loop is CASSLEGGHEQYF. CDR3 DNA: TGTGCCAGCAGCTTAGAAGGGGGCCACGAGCAGTACTTC.

The V call is TRBV29-1, the J call TRBJ2-7, with D uncertain. The CDR3 sequence is 11 residues long. The V gene's germline CDR1 is SQVTM and CDR2 ANQGSEA. V was trimmed by 4 bases and J by 2 bases, leaving 6 bases between them. The CDR3 spells CSVASAYEQYF. For the CDR3, the DNA is TGCAGCGTTGCTTCGGCCTACGAGCAGTACTTC.

The rearrangement links TRBV30 to TRBJ1-1; 9 bases fit TRBD1. Germline lookup yields CDR1 GTSNPN and CDR2 SVGIG (reference sequence). The CDR3 runs to 12 residues. With V trimmed by 8 bases and J by 1 base, 2 bases remained unmatched. As DNA, the CDR3 is TGTGCCGGGGACAGGGCGAACACTGAAGCTTTCTTT. Translating it yields CAGDRANTEAFF. Using reference TRBV30 and TRBJ1-1 for the parts outside the CDR3, the full variable domain is SQTIHQWPATLVQPVGSPLSLECTVEGTSNPNLYWYRQAAGRGLQLLFYSVGIGQISSEVPQNLSASRPQDRQFILSSKKLLLSDSGFYLCAGDRANTEAFFGQGTRLTVV.

The chain joins TRBV5-1 to TRBJ2-3; a possible D gene is TRBD1 (5 bases). There are 16 residues in the CDR3. The V gene's germline CDR1 is SGHRS and CDR2 YFSETQ. V gave up 1 base and J gave up 0 bases, with 12 bases separating them. The CDR3 nucleotides read TGCGCCAGCAGCTTGACCCCGACAGCTAGCACAGATACGCAGTATTTT. Residues: CASSLTPTASTDTQYF. Combining the CDR3 with reference TRBV5-1 and TRBJ2-3 gives the whole variable domain KAGVTQTPRYLIKTRGQQVTLSCSPISGHRSVSWYQQTPGQGLQFLFEYFSETQRNKGNFPGRFSGRQFSNSRSEMNVSTLELGDSALYLCASSLTPTASTDTQYFGPGTRLTVL.

This clone was picked up one time. The V gene is TRBV6-1, the J gene TRBJ2-5, with TRBD2 matching 8 bases. V trimming: 5 bases; J trimming: 4 bases; junction bases outside the gene matches: 6. Looked up from germline, CDR1 is MNHNS and CDR2 is SASEGT. CDR3 size: 14 residues. For the CDR3, the DNA is TGTGCCAGCAGTTTATCCGGGACTAGAGAGACCCAGTACTTC. The encoded protein is CASSLSGTRETQYF.

This clone was picked up a small number of times. The chain carries TRBV12-5 and TRBJ1-1; D call uncertain. The germline V gene encodes CDR1 LGHNT and CDR2 FRNRAP. Trimming stripped 1 base from V and 8 bases from J, with 5 bases between. The CDR3 runs to 11 residues. The CDR3 is CASGLGREAFF. The DNA of the CDR3 is TGTGCTAGTGGTTTGGGACGAGAAGCTTTCTTT. Together with reference TRBV12-5 and TRBJ1-1, the CDR3 gives the full variable domain: DARVTQTPRHKVTEMGQEVTMRCQPILGHNTVFWYRQTMMQGLELLAYFRNRAPLDDSGMPKDRFSAEMPDATLATLKIQPSEPRDSAVYFCASGLGREAFFGQGTRLTVV.

V is TRBV6-5 and J is TRBJ1-5, with 7 bases matching TRBD1. CDR1 MNHEY and CDR2 SVGAGI come from the germline V gene. CDR3 length: 14 amino acids. The trim removed 5 bases at V and 7 bases at J, leaving 8 bases unmatched. The CDR3: CASSDTGVEQPQHF. In DNA form, the CDR3 reads TGTGCCAGCAGTGATACAGGGGTCGAACAGCCCCAGCATTTT.

The V and J genes are TRBV5-1 and TRBJ2-1; 9 bases align to TRBD2. Per germline, CDR1 SGHRS and CDR2 YFSETQ. There are 17 residues in the CDR3. The junction had 15 bases not matched to a gene; V was cut back by 4 bases and J by 7 bases. CDR3 protein: CASSPPWRKRGDNEQFF. The CDR3, as DNA: TGCGCCAGCAGCCCCCCCTGGAGAAAGCGGGGGGATAATGAGCAGTTCTTC.

The rearrangement joins TRBV5-6 to TRBJ2-7; the D gene is possibly TRBD2 (6 bases). The germline V gene encodes CDR1 SGHDT and CDR2 YYEEEE. V shed 2 bases and J shed 3 bases, with 15 bases lying between them. The CDR3 has 15 residues. Written as DNA, the CDR3 is TGTGCCAGCAGCTTTTCGGGGACTCCTTACTACGAGCAGTACTTC. Its translation: CASSFSGTPYYEQYF.

The chain uses TRBV9 and TRBJ1-1; 7 bases map to TRBD1. Germline values: CDR1 SGDLS, CDR2 YYNGEE. The junction had 5 bases not matched to a gene; V was cut back by 3 bases and J by 3 bases. The CDR3 is 14 residues long. CDR3 amino acids: CASSATGPDTEAFF. CDR3 coding DNA: TGTGCCAGCAGCGCGACAGGGCCGGACACTGAAGCTTTCTTT.

In its sample, this clone was seen a few times. The V call is TRBV7-2, the J call TRBJ2-7; D unclear. CDR1 SGHTA and CDR2 FQGNSA come from the germline V gene. V was trimmed by 5 bases and J by 2 bases, leaving 7 bases between them. This CDR3 has 12 residues. Here the CDR3 reads CASSPTPYEQYF. DNA of the CDR3: TGTGCCAGCAGCCCGACCCCCTACGAGCAGTACTTC.